The 22 T cell receptor beta chains given below trace back to one sample, sequenced in a study of T cell clusters in autoimmune cytopenias. Each sample's input was roughly 270 ng genomic DNA, 38,000 or so genome equivalents. Multiplex touch-down PCR amplified TRB using TRB-A and TRB-B pools in one tube. TCRdb re-called the multiplex PCR reads, yielding one record per CDR3 amino acid sequence without DNA. The table lists some 5,000 distinct CDR3 sequences. The sample also formed part of further work on T cell repertoires in aging, cancer and after chemotherapy.

The specimen was peripheral blood. The receptors shown here come from a human donor in good health.

This clonotype is classed as medium-sized by frequency. The chain has TRBV21-1 and TRBJ1-2; TCRdb's D gene call, TRBD1, goes unchecked for lack of DNA. TRBV21-1 represents a pseudogene. This CDR3 region has 13 residues. The CDR3 sequence: CASSPGTAYGYTF.

Judged by frequency, this clonotype is medium-sized. The chain recombines TRBV6-1 with TRBJ2-5; without DNA, the TCRdb call of TRBD2 cannot be checked. The CDR3 has 17 amino acids. Germline lookup yields CDR1 MNHNS and CDR2 SASEGT. The CDR3 region is CASSWTSGRGRGETQYF.

The V call is TRBV7-6, the J call TRBJ1-1; TCRdb proposes TRBD1, but this gene call is untestable without DNA. Germline loops: CDR1 SGHVS, CDR2 FNYEAQ. This CDR3 is 21 amino acids long. CDR3 amino acids: CASSPEAIGTGGVRTLKLQFF.

CDR3 loop: CASSSPLNGGTDTQYF. J is TRBJ2-3 and V is TRBV7-9. The CDR3 spans 16 residues. Germline CDR1 is SEHNR and CDR2 is FQNEAQ (reference sequence).

Measured by frequency, this clonotype is medium-sized. The V and J genes are TRBV18 and TRBJ1-2; TCRdb proposes TRBD1, but this gene call is untestable without DNA. The CDR3 is 17 residues long. Per germline, CDR1 KGHSH and CDR2 LQKENI. The CDR3 sequence: CASSPPTTGRANYGYTF.

This clonotype is identified as medium-sized from frequency. The chain joins TRBV11-1 to TRBJ2-5; the TCRdb call, TRBD1, lacks DNA for checking. This CDR3 spans 15 amino acids. CDR1 and CDR2 from the germline V gene are SGHAT and FQDESV (reference sequence). The chain's CDR3 is CASSFETEVQETQYF.

CDR3 sequence: CASRGTRTTGELFF. The chain is built from TRBV10-1 and TRBJ2-2. The CDR3 spans 14 residues. The germline V gene encodes CDR1 WNHNN and CDR2 SYGVQD (reference sequence).

The V call is TRBV12-3 or TRBV12-4, the J call TRBJ1-1. This CDR3 comprises 12 residues. The CDR3 sequence is CASSLAGTEAFF.

This clonotype registers medium-sized by frequency. The chain uses TRBV27 and TRBJ2-5; TCRdb reports TRBD1, a call that lacks DNA to check it against. The germline V gene encodes CDR1 MNHEY and CDR2 SMNVEV (reference sequence). The CDR3 is 15 amino acids. CDR3 residues: CASSFSPTGDQTQYF.

The chain joins TRBV7-9 to TRBJ1-4; TCRdb selects TRBD1, and the lack of DNA leaves this call unchecked. Germline V gives CDR1 SEHNR, CDR2 FQNEAQ (reference sequence). The CDR3 spans 15 residues. This CDR3 is CASSTPGTVDEKLFF.

The CDR3 sequence: CASSYGDRAADTQYF. The rearrangement links TRBV6-6 to TRBJ2-3; the D call from TCRdb, TRBD1, cannot be confirmed without DNA. Per the germline V gene, CDR1 is MNHNY and CDR2 is SVGAGI (reference sequence). CDR3 length: 15 residues.

This clonotype is identified as medium-sized (0.01 to 0.1%) from frequency. This chain connects TRBV5-4 to TRBJ2-1; TCRdb outputs TRBD1, but without DNA this stays unchecked. This CDR3 comprises 16 residues. Germline V CDR1 and CDR2: SGHNT, YYREEE (reference sequence). The CDR3 region is CASSLAGGATYNEQFF.

The V and J genes are TRBV12-3 or TRBV12-4 and TRBJ2-1. CDR3 size: 12 residues. This chain's CDR3 is CASSSFGVEQFF.

The chain joins TRBV20-1 to TRBJ2-3; the TRBD2 assignment by TCRdb is unverifiable without DNA. Germline V gene data show CDR1 as DFQATT and CDR2 as SNEGSKA (reference sequence). This CDR3 is 12 amino acids long. CDR3 in amino acids: CSAKLGQYTQYF.

Its frequency marks this clonotype as medium-sized. This chain connects TRBV19 to TRBJ2-1; without DNA, the TCRdb call of TRBD2 cannot be checked. Germline V lookup: CDR1 LNHDA, CDR2 SQIVND (reference sequence). The CDR3 contains 11 residues. CDR3 residues: CASSIGTSQFF.

This clonotype is labeled medium-sized based on frequency. The rearrangement links TRBV6-4 to TRBJ1-2; the D gene TCRdb calls, TRBD1, cannot be checked with no DNA. Germline V gives CDR1 MRHNA, CDR2 SNTAGT. There are 15 residues in the CDR3. CDR3 sequence reads: CASSDSEGQGEGYTF.

The chain is built from TRBV12-3 or TRBV12-4 and TRBJ1-1. The CDR3 consists of 15 residues. The CDR3 reads CASGGRLSMNTEAFF.

Considering frequency, this clonotype is medium-sized. J is TRBJ2-2 and V is TRBV6-2 or TRBV6-3. The germline CDR1 and CDR2 sequences are MNHEY and SVGEGT. CDR3 length equals 14 residues. This CDR3 reads CASSYSRFTGELFF.

This clonotype is deemed medium-sized by its frequency. This rearrangement joins TRBV19 to TRBJ2-6; no DNA is available, so the TRBD2 call from TCRdb remains unchecked. The V gene's germline CDR1 is LNHDA and CDR2 SQIVND (reference sequence). The CDR3 is 14 residues long. The CDR3 sequence: CASRTEVGANVLTF.

The chain carries TRBV5-6 and TRBJ2-7; TCRdb proposes TRBD1, but this gene call is untestable without DNA. Germline-derived CDR1 and CDR2 are SGHDT and YYEEEE. The CDR3 sequence is 14 residues long. CDR3 amino acids: CASSLEDRAYEQYF.

This clonotype is called medium-sized based on its frequency. The chain uses TRBV15 and TRBJ2-5; the D call from TCRdb, TRBD2, cannot be confirmed without DNA. Germline V gives CDR1 LNHNV, CDR2 YYDKDF (reference sequence). This CDR3 is 19 amino acids long. The CDR3 spells CATSREVSGRAVGGETQYF.

The J gene is TRBJ2-2, the V gene TRBV20-1; TCRdb's D call of TRBD1 is untestable without DNA. Per the germline V gene, CDR1 is DFQATT and CDR2 is SNEGSKA (reference sequence). The CDR3 length is 15 residues. The CDR3 protein is CSAPFGGLSTGELFF.